The clone carrying this TCR beta chain was observed many times. Its specificity is not known. Individual TCR cDNA molecules each bore their own unique molecular identifier. TCRdb redid the calling of the 5' RACE reads with MiXCR, one entry per CDR3 protein. The table lists almost 75,000 distinct CDR3 sequences, about an eighth of them singletons. Trimming left V 6 bases short and J 4 bases short, with 18 bases between. Germline-derived CDR1 and CDR2 are SQVTM and ANQGSEA. The length of the CDR3 is 14 residues. The time point here: sample taken at primary tumor resection. Researchers sequenced whole RNA taken from tumor, nontumor lung or frozen PBMC without sorting. Donation came from roughly 72 patients with untreated early-stage non-small cell lung cancer. The data stem from a study of spatial heterogeneity in lung cancer. Study information: The count of detected beta-chain sequences consistently exceeded that of alpha-chain sequences. Study results and caveats: Detection of ubiquitous tumor TCRs in blood was higher at resection than follow-up.

The V gene is TRBV29-1, the J gene TRBJ1-1; D gene unclear. The source of this sequence is a male donor with early-stage non-small cell lung cancer. The input for sequencing was PBMCs, taken at surgery. The CDR3 spells CSVGFREPGTEAFF. CDR3 DNA sequence: TGCAGCGTCGGGTTCCGGGAGCCAGGCACTGAAGCTTTCTTT.